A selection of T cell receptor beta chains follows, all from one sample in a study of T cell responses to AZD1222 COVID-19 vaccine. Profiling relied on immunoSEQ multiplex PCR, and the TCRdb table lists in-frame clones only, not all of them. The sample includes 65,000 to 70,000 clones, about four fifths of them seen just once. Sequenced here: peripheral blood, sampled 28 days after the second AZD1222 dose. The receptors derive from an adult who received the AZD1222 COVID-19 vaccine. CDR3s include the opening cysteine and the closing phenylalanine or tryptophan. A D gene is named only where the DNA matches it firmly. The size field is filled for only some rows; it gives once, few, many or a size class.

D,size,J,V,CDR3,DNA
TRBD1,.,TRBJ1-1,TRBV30,CAWSLLKPIRTGGAASWITEAFF,TGTGCCTGGAGTCTTCTCAAGCCCATACGGACAGGAGGAGCAGCTAGTTGGATCACTGAAGCTTTCTTT
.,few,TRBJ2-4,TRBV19,CASAPGGVGIQYF,TGTGCCAGCGCTCCGGGTGGGGTTGGCATTCAGTACTTC
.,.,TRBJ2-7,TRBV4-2,CASSQVRDEQYF,TGTGCCAGCAGCCAAGTGAGGGACGAGCAGTACTTC
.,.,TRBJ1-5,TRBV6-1,CASSENPVQPQHF,TGTGCCAGCAGTGAAAACCCGGTTCAGCCCCAGCATTTT
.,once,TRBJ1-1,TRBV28,CASGHRMNTEAFF,TGTGCCAGTGGACATAGAATGAACACTGAAGCTTTCTTT
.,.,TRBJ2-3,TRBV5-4,CASSPIGTDTQYF,TGTGCCAGCAGCCCCATCGGGACAGATACGCAGTATTTT
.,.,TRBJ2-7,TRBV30,CAWSVVWGHEQYF,TGTGCCTGGAGTGTAGTCTGGGGCCACGAGCAGTACTTC
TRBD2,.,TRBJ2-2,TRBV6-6,CASSRTSGYPNTGELFF,TGTGCCAGCAGTCGGACTAGCGGGTACCCCAACACCGGGGAGCTGTTTTTT
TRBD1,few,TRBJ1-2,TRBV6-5,CASSTRTGAYGYTF,TGTGCCAGCAGTACTCGGACAGGGGCCTATGGCTACACCTTC
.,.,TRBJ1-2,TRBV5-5,CASRATGDHGYTF,TGTGCCAGCAGGGCGACAGGAGACCATGGCTACACCTTC
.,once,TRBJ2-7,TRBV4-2,CASSQEESRPYEQYF,TGTGCCAGCAGCCAAGAAGAGAGCAGGCCCTACGAGCAGTACTTC
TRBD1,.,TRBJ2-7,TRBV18,CATSRGLENEQYF,TGTGCCACAAGCAGGGGGCTAGAAAACGAGCAGTACTTC
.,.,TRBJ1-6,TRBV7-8,CASSLLQGFTGSPLHF,TGTGCCAGCAGCTTACTTCAGGGTTTTACGGGTTCACCCCTCCACTTT
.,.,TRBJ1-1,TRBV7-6,CASSLGPGGNTEAFF,TGTGCCAGCAGCTTAGGCCCCGGGGGAAACACTGAAGCTTTCTTT
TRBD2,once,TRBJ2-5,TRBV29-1,CSVVGLAGLETQYF,TGCAGCGTTGTGGGACTAGCGGGGTTGGAGACCCAGTACTTC
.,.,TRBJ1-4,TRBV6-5,CASSFGGADEKLFF,TGTGCCAGCAGTTTTGGGGGGGCCGATGAAAAACTGTTTTTT
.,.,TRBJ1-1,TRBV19,CASSIGGNTEAFF,TGTGCCAGTAGTATCGGTGGGAACACTGAAGCTTTCTTT
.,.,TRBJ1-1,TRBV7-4,CASSVGTLGDYTEAFF,TGTGCCAGCAGCGTCGGGACACTGGGGGATTACACTGAAGCTTTCTTT
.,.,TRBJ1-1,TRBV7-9,CASSLVFSESTEAFF,TGTGCCAGCAGCTTAGTTTTCAGTGAGAGCACTGAAGCTTTCTTT
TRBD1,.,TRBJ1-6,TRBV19,CASSPWGDRSIDSPLHF,TGTGCCAGTAGCCCATGGGGGGACAGATCTATAGATTCACCCCTCCACTTT
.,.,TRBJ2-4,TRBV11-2,CASNQRGRQAKNIQYF,TGTGCCAGCAACCAGAGGGGACGGCAAGCCAAAAACATTCAGTACTTC
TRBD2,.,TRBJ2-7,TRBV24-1,CATRERGGGEQYF,TGTGCCACCAGGGAACGTGGGGGAGGGGAGCAGTACTTC
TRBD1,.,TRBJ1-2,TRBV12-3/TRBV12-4,CASSLQTGTGYTF,TGTGCCAGCAGTTTACAGACAGGGACTGGCTACACCTTC
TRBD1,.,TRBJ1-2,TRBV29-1,CSVLPRTGVWYGYTF,TGCAGCGTTCTCCCCCGGACAGGGGTTTGGTATGGCTACACCTTC
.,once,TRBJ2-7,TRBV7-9,CASSRYFSGRPDEQYF,TGTGCCAGCAGCCGTTATTTTAGCGGACGCCCGGACGAGCAGTACTTC
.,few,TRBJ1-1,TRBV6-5,CASRRRSPRNTEAFF,TGTGCCAGCAGAAGAAGGAGCCCCAGAAACACTGAAGCTTTCTTT
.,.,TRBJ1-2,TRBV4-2,CASSQDPGAPYGYTF,TGTGCCAGCAGCCAAGATCCAGGAGCCCCTTATGGCTACACCTTC
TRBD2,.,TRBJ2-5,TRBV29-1,CSVGGGETQYF,TGCAGCGTGGGCGGGGGTGAGACCCAGTACTTC
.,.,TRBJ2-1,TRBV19,CASSRTVYNEQFF,TGTGCCAGTAGTAGGACAGTCTACAATGAGCAGTTCTTC
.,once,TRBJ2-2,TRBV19,CASKPMALGGATGELFF,TGTGCCAGTAAACCGATGGCTTTGGGGGGCGCCACCGGGGAGCTGTTTTTT